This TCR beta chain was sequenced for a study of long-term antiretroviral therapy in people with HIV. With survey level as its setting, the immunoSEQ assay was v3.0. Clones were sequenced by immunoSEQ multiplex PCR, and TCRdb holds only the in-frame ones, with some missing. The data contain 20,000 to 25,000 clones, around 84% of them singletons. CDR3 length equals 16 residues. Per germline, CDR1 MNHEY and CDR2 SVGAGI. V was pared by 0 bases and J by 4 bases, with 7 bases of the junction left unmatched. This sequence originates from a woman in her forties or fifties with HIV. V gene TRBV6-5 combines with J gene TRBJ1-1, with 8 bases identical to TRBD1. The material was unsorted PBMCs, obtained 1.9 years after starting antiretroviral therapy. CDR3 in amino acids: CASSYSQQGAITEAFF. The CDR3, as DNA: TGTGCCAGCAGTTACTCCCAGCAGGGGGCGATCACTGAAGCTTTCTTT.